This record looks at one T cell receptor beta chain sequence and its context. The sample belongs to a study of shared clonotypes between healthy human individuals. Clones were read by immunoSEQ multiplex PCR, and TCRdb kept only the in-frame ones, dropping some. Of about 2.3 million clones in the sample, around 92% were seen once. CDR1 and CDR2 (germline): LNHDA, SQIVND (reference sequence). The CDR3 has 16 residues. With V trimmed by 9 bases and J by 5 bases, 10 bases remained unmatched. Sequences were obtained from naive CD4+ T cells from PBMCs. Noted subset: CD45RA+ positively selected. This TCR was recovered from a man between 18 and 29 years old in good health. Some clones in this sample may be carry-over from other donors' samples. The rearrangement uses TRBV19 and TRBJ2-6; 10 bases fit TRBD1. The CDR3 nucleotides are TGTGCCAGCCGGAAGGGGACAGGGGTTAGGGCCAACGTCCTGACTTTC. The encoded protein is CASRKGTGVRANVLTF.